The T cell receptor beta chain described here comes from a study of identical twins (TCRdb year 2016). A note on the overall study: To test whether fetal clonotypes persist, the study used deep sequencing on TCR alpha and beta repertoires from monozygotic twins, unrelated adults of various ages, and cord blood. To rule out contamination, replicate twin experiments were performed at different times with different library preparation protocols.

Beyond this particular receptor, the publication reports: In beta out-of-frame sequences, excess twin sharing was weaker, because having fewer shared sequences lowered the signal-to-noise ratio. Because the same donors could not be followed over many years, the conclusions depended on cross-sectional statistical analysis. In monozygotic twins, recombination models systematically underestimated out-of-frame TCR alpha sharing, but the models matched the sharing seen between unrelated individuals. Abundant cord blood beta clonotypes carried fewer insertions; young adult naive repertoires showed a weaker similar trend, while memory repertoires showed none. Invariant T cells such as MAIT and iNKT could partly confound zero-insertion analyses, although diverse VJ usage argued against such confounding for most clonotypes. Compared with coincidental sharing between unrelated individuals, out-of-frame TCR alpha sequences shared between twins had an excess of sequences with low generation probability.

Turning to this clonotype: This receptor's antigen is unknown. No much larger clonotype is one base removed from it; base qualities were not supplied.

The library was obtained by 5' RACE. The data were produced on an Illumina HiSeq 2000. Template switching introduced a universal primer binding site; the final cDNA contained a unique molecular identifier, enabling accurate counting of TCR cDNA molecules. First-strand cDNA for TCR alpha and beta chains was synthesized from specific primers in the conserved constant-segment region. To control for contamination, each cDNA library was double barcoded with a SMART-Mk sample barcode plus Illumina barcodes. Two successive PCR steps introduced TruSeq adapter sequences along with Illumina sample barcodes. TCR alpha and beta cDNA libraries were sequenced on the Illumina HiSeq platform with custom primers. As for the authors' bioinformatics: MiGEC was used to process raw reads and extract unique molecular identifiers, and MiXCR was used to find CDR3 positions. For each individual, recombination models were inferred using an EM algorithm with the repgenHMM and IGoR tools. Shared clonotypes were analyzed with the tcR package in R, and sharing was normalized by the product of cloneset sizes. To study raw recombination without the effects of thymic and clonal selection, out-of-frame nonproductive sequences were analyzed. TCRdb ran its own pipeline on the public reads, namely fastp trimming at Q25 and MiXCR clone calling, and kept in-frame beta chains. Each entry is one CDR3 protein sequence, shown with its most common DNA and genes. TCRdb's processing, not the authors', yielded these V and J calls. The sample records 1.5 million to 2 million distinct CDR3 sequences, roughly 35% of which are singletons. The ten largest make up about 0.27% of the sample.

Reading from cysteine to phenylalanine, the CDR3 counts 15 amino acids. The retained sequence is limited to the CDR3, 45 bases, with the frame set at the first base. CDR1 SGHAT and CDR2 FQDESV were looked up in the germline V gene (reference sequence). V is pared back by 5 bases and J by 11 bases, with 24 bases lying between the germline termini. Every donor was a healthy Caucasian. Sequences were obtained from cord blood. This TCR derives from a newborn girl in good health. The sequence links TRBV11-1 to TRBJ2-5; tentative D gene TRBD1, with 6 bases matching. The CDR3: CASSPTRGTHNEQYF. The bases read TGTGCCAGCAGCCCCACTAGGGGGACCCATAATGAGCAGTACTTC.